Sequencing of this TCR beta chain was carried out in a study of T cell repertoires in cytomegalovirus infection. Study results and caveats: The ex vivo response was dominated by HLA-C-restricted CMV-specific TCR beta clonotypes.

One entry per CDR3 protein, called by TCRdb with MiXCR from the reads. The data show around 260,000 distinct CDR3 sequences, about a quarter seen once. With respect to this clonotype: Antigen unknown.

CDR1 is ENHRY and CDR2 is SYGVKD in the germline V gene. CDR3 length: 13 amino acids. V was shortened by 6 bases and J by 5 bases, with 11 bases between the two germline ends. V and J are TRBV10-3 and TRBJ2-1; D is unclear. The source material was PBMCs. This TCR derives from a human donor in good health (CMV status not recorded). Some clones in this sample may be carry-over from other donors' samples. The CDR3 region has the DNA TGTGCCATCAGGGCAGAAGAGGACAATGAGCAGTTCTTC. Its translation is CAIRAEEDNEQFF.